A single sample is the source of the 4 T cell receptor beta chains below, sequenced in a study of metastatic and nonmetastatic thyroid tumors. TCRdb re-called the PCR reads via MiXCR. The repertoire includes about 31,000 clones, roughly 19% of them detected once, and about 22% sits in the top ten. Every patient was untreated before thyroid surgery. The sample comprised blood. The origin of the receptors is a female donor with papillary thyroid cancer or a benign thyroid nodule (not recorded which). Some clones in this sample may be carry-over from other donors' samples.

This chain connects TRBV11-2 to TRBJ2-2; 8 positions agree with TRBD2. The V gene end was trimmed by 5 bases and the J gene end by 4 bases; junction bases not matched to a gene: 9. Germline V gene lookup returns CDR1 SGHAT and CDR2 FQNNGV. The CDR3 has 16 amino acids. Here the CDR3 reads CASSHHREGRTGELFF. For the CDR3, the DNA is TGTGCCAGCAGCCACCACCGGGAGGGACGCACCGGGGAGCTGTTTTTT.

This clone was found many times. The chain links TRBV18 to TRBJ2-7; D uncertain. The CDR3 contains 15 residues. Germline V gene data show CDR1 as KGHSH and CDR2 as LQKENI. V was cut by 5 bases and J by 3 bases, with 17 bases left in between. The CDR3 DNA follows: TGTGCCAGCTCATCGGTGCGCGTTAGATTCTACGAGCAGTACTTC. Translated, it gives CASSSVRVRFYEQYF.

Ten or more counts support this clone. The J gene is TRBJ1-1, the V gene TRBV20-1; D gene ambiguous. CDR3 length equals 16 residues. With 1 base removed from V and 1 base from J, the gap between germline ends came to 16 bases. Per the germline V gene, CDR1 is DFQATT and CDR2 is SNEGSKA (reference sequence). The CDR3: CSARVPKGASNTEAFF. The CDR3 DNA is TGCAGTGCTAGAGTCCCCAAGGGAGCATCGAACACTGAAGCTTTCTTT.

Ten or more counts support this clone. CDR3 residues: CASSVDRVGYGYTF. The CDR3 DNA reads as TGTGCCAGCAGTGTGGACAGGGTGGGCTATGGCTACACCTTC. The V gene is TRBV7-2, the J gene TRBJ1-2, with 8 bases that match TRBD1. The CDR3 has 14 amino acids. Germline CDR1 is SGHTA and CDR2 is FQGNSA. The V gene end was trimmed by 6 bases and the J gene end by 4 bases; junction bases not matched to a gene: 7.